Each of the 32 T cell receptor beta chains below was sequenced from the same sample in a study of T cell responses to AZD1222 COVID-19 vaccine. Using immunoSEQ multiplex PCR, the repertoire was profiled, and TCRdb retains in-frame clones only, with some absent. The sample records about 39,000 clones, 90% being singletons. The sample here was peripheral blood, taken 28 days after the second AZD1222 dose. These receptors came from an adult who received the AZD1222 COVID-19 vaccine.

The V gene is TRBV7-2, the J gene TRBJ2-1, with TRBD1 identical over 7 bases. The CDR3 is made up of 15 amino acids. CDR1 is SGHTA, CDR2 FQGNSA, per germline. V lost 5 bases to trimming and J lost 0 bases; unmatched junction nucleotides: 4. In DNA, the CDR3 is TGTGCCAGCAGCACGGACAGGAGCTCCTACAATGAGCAGTTCTTC. It translates to CASSTDRSSYNEQFF.

This sequence joins TRBV11-2 and TRBJ1-2; the D is unclear. Germline V gene lookup returns CDR1 SGHAT and CDR2 FQNNGV. This CDR3 is built from 13 residues. Trimming cost V 5 bases and J 3 bases, with 10 bases left between them. Written as DNA, the CDR3 is TGTGCCAGCAGCGCCAATCCGTACTATGGCTACACCTTC. Protein: CASSANPYYGYTF.

J is TRBJ1-2 and V is TRBV19; TRBD1 matches at 7 bases. J was trimmed by 6 bases and V by 7 bases; bases with no gene match: 5. The CDR3 is made up of 12 amino acids. Germline values: CDR1 LNHDA, CDR2 SQIVND (reference sequence). The CDR3 sequence is CASTTTGNGYTF. In nucleotides, the CDR3 is TGTGCCAGTACCACGACAGGGAATGGCTACACCTTC.

This chain links TRBV21-1 with TRBJ1-2. TRBV21-1 is shown as a pseudogene. The CDR3 consists of 13 residues. The CDR3 region is CASSRGFRYGYTF. CDR3 DNA sequence: TGTGCCAGCAGCAGGGGGTTCCGGTATGGCTACACCTTC.

The V and J genes are TRBV12-3 or TRBV12-4 and TRBJ2-2; D is uncertain. CDR3 size: 13 residues. V was clipped by 6 bases and J by 3 bases, with 8 bases between them. CDR3 loop: CASRKGYTGELFF. The CDR3 DNA is TGTGCCAGCAGGAAAGGTTACACCGGGGAGCTGTTTTTT.

The chain couples TRBV6-5 to TRBJ1-2, with 9 bases matching TRBD1. The V gene's germline CDR1 is MNHEY and CDR2 SVGAGI. V was pared by 7 bases and J by 4 bases, with 7 bases of the junction left unmatched. CDR3 length: 14 residues. Written as DNA, the CDR3 is TGTGCCAGCACACAGGGGGCTACTGGCTATGGCTACACCTTC. It specifies CASTQGATGYGYTF.

The gene calls are TRBV19 and TRBJ1-4, with D tentatively TRBD1 (5 bases). CDR1 LNHDA and CDR2 SQIVND come from the germline V gene (reference sequence). V dropped 1 base and J dropped 4 bases, with 10 bases sitting between them. This CDR3 contains 15 residues. The CDR3 is CASSIGGSLNEKLFF. CDR3 nucleotides: TGTGCCAGTAGTATAGGGGGGTCGCTTAATGAAAAACTGTTTTTT. The full variable domain, completed using reference TRBV19 and TRBJ1-4, is DGGITQSPKYLFRKEGQNVTLSCEQNLNHDAMYWYRQDPGQGLRLIYYSQIVNDFQKGDIAEGYSVSREKKESFPLTVTSAQKNPTAFYLCASSIGGSLNEKLFFGSGTQLSVL.

The genes are TRBV19 and TRBJ1-1; no clear D gene. Germline CDR1 LNHDA, CDR2 SQIVND (reference sequence). V dropped 7 bases and J dropped 1 base, with 13 bases sitting between them. The CDR3 has 14 amino acids. The CDR3 sequence is CASTLGSGNTEAFF. CDR3 DNA sequence: TGTGCCAGTACCCTGGGGTCAGGGAACACTGAAGCTTTCTTT.

V and J are TRBV4-3 and TRBJ1-5; maybe TRBD2 (5 bases). The DNA matches TRBJ2-3 better at its end, which makes the J call doubtful. The germline CDR1 and CDR2 sequences are LGHNA and YSLEER. This CDR3 region has 16 residues. The CDR3 DNA follows: TGCGCCAGCAGCCAAGATTTGAGTTCTAGCAATCAGCCCCAGTATTTT. Amino acid sequence: CASSQDLSSSNQPQYF.

This clone occurred once. The rearrangement links TRBV5-1 to TRBJ2-3; the match to TRBD2 covers 8 bases. Germline V lookup: CDR1 SGHRS, CDR2 YFSETQ. After removal of 4 bases from V and 1 base from J, the junction contained 8 bases not matched to a gene. CDR3 length equals 16 residues. The CDR3 sequence: CASSLLAGVGTDTQYF. In nucleotides, the CDR3 is TGCGCCAGCAGCCTCCTAGCGGGCGTGGGCACAGATACGCAGTATTTT.

V is TRBV19 and J is TRBJ1-1, with a tentative D call TRBD1 (5 bases). This CDR3 comprises 15 residues. Germline V gives CDR1 LNHDA, CDR2 SQIVND (reference sequence). V was trimmed by 5 bases and J by 2 bases, leaving 15 bases between them. The CDR3 DNA is TGTGCCAGTAGTGAGGTCGGGGGTAGAAACACTGAAGCTTTCTTT. This sequence encodes CASSEVGGRNTEAFF. Looking up the rest from reference TRBV19 and TRBJ1-1 gives the full variable domain: DGGITQSPKYLFRKEGQNVTLSCEQNLNHDAMYWYRQDPGQGLRLIYYSQIVNDFQKGDIAEGYSVSREKKESFPLTVTSAQKNPTAFYLCASSEVGGRNTEAFFGQGTRLTVV.

DNA for the CDR3: TGTGCCAGCAGCTTAGCGATTAGCGGGGGCTACAATGAGCAGTTCTTC. This sequence encodes CASSLAISGGYNEQFF. This chain connects TRBV7-6 to TRBJ2-1, with 9 nucleotides matching TRBD2. Trimming at V came to 0 bases and at J to 3 bases, leaving 3 bases not matched to a gene. Germline assignment: CDR1 SGHVS and CDR2 FNYEAQ. There are 16 residues in the CDR3.

The rearrangement links TRBV21-1 to TRBJ1-1; the table names TRBD1, a call not compared with the DNA. TRBV21-1 counts as a pseudogene. The CDR3 loop spans 14 amino acids. CDR3 residues: CASSCGRGLTEAFF. The CDR3 DNA reads as TGTGCCAGCAGCTGCGGCAGGGGGCTCACTGAAGCTTTCTTT.

This chain connects TRBV30 to TRBJ1-5; D not certain. V gave up 3 bases and J gave up 5 bases, with 17 bases separating them. The germline V gene encodes CDR1 GTSNPN and CDR2 SVGIG (reference sequence). CDR3 size: 15 residues. The CDR3 DNA is TGTGCCTGGAGCGGGTCCCGGTTAAGGGATCAGCCCCAGCATTTT. Its protein product is CAWSGSRLRDQPQHF.

This clone turned up a few times. The chain couples TRBV6-5 to TRBJ2-7; D uncertain. Trimming stripped 10 bases from V and 5 bases from J, with 12 bases between. The length of the CDR3 is 11 residues. Germline-derived CDR1 and CDR2 are MNHEY and SVGAGI. CDR3 residues: CATQDLHEQYF. Written as DNA, the CDR3 is TGTGCCACCCAGGACCTCCACGAGCAGTACTTC.

In its sample, this clone was seen a few times. V usage is TRBV10-1 and J usage is TRBJ2-7; D is perhaps TRBD1 or TRBD2 (5 bases each). The germline gives CDR1 WNHNN, CDR2 SYGVQD (reference sequence). V lost 1 base to trimming and J lost 5 bases, with 6 bases between them. This CDR3 is built from 12 residues. This CDR3 is CASSELGHEQYF. The CDR3 DNA reads TGCGCCAGCAGTGAGTTGGGACACGAGCAGTACTTC.

This chain connects TRBV18 to TRBJ2-3, with 7 bases matching TRBD1. V gave up 5 bases and J gave up 3 bases; unmatched junction bases: 11. Germline V gives CDR1 KGHSH, CDR2 LQKENI. CDR3 length: 16 amino acids. The CDR3 loop is CASSTGDILRTDTQYF. CDR3 in DNA: TGTGCCAGCTCAACAGGGGATATTCTCAGAACAGATACGCAGTATTTT.

V is TRBV9 and J is TRBJ2-1; no clear D. The ends were cut back, 4 bases at V and 1 base at J, with 12 bases in the middle. This CDR3 spans 15 amino acids. Germline V gene sequence: CDR1 SGDLS, CDR2 YYNGEE. The CDR3 sequence is CASSPLPESYNEQFF. The CDR3 DNA reads as TGTGCCAGCAGCCCCTTACCGGAGTCCTACAATGAGCAGTTCTTC.

The chain combines TRBV9 with TRBJ1-3; TRBD1 matches 8 bases. Germline assignment: CDR1 SGDLS and CDR2 YYNGEE. Germline trimming cut 2 bases from V and 4 bases from J; bases unmatched to any gene: 5. The CDR3 sequence is 15 residues long. Here the CDR3 reads CASSVRQGSGNTIYF. Written as DNA, the CDR3 is TGTGCCAGCAGCGTGAGACAGGGGTCAGGAAACACCATATATTTT.

V usage is TRBV18 and J usage is TRBJ1-4; D perhaps matches TRBD1 (6 bases). V was cut by 0 bases and J by 7 bases, with 15 bases left in between. Germline assignment: CDR1 KGHSH and CDR2 LQKENI. This CDR3 region has 16 residues. Here the CDR3 DNA reads TGTGCCAGCTCACCACCGGACAGCCCCACGGGTGAAAAACTGTTTTTT. This encodes CASSPPDSPTGEKLFF.

This chain connects TRBV6-5 to TRBJ2-5; D is unclear. The CDR3 spans 13 residues. V gave up 8 bases and J gave up 1 base, with 11 bases separating them. Germline-derived CDR1 and CDR2 are MNHEY and SVGAGI. CDR3 loop: CASCLAVQETQYF. The CDR3 DNA sequence: TGTGCCAGCTGCCTCGCGGTCCAAGAGACCCAGTACTTC.

This clone has only one observation. The gene calls are TRBV6-6 and TRBJ2-7, with D possibly being TRBD1 or TRBD2 (7 bases each). V was shortened by 3 bases and J by 3 bases, with 15 bases between the two germline ends. This CDR3 is built from 15 residues. Germline V gene data show CDR1 as MNHNY and CDR2 as SVGAGI (reference sequence). The CDR3 loop reads CASSYQGGGLYEQYF. DNA for the CDR3: TGTGCCAGCAGTTATCAGGGGGGGGGCCTCTACGAGCAGTACTTC.

The rearrangement uses TRBV25-1 and TRBJ2-5; 7 nucleotides match TRBD2. The CDR3 is 15 amino acids. CDR1 and CDR2 (germline): MGHDK, SYGVNS. V was pared by 5 bases and J by 1 base, with 7 bases of the junction left unmatched. CDR3 protein: CASSPAGGGQETQYF. CDR3 coding DNA: TGTGCCAGCAGTCCGGCAGGCGGGGGCCAAGAGACCCAGTACTTC.

This rearrangement joins TRBV19 to TRBJ2-2, with D tentatively TRBD1 (5 bases). The V end lost 6 bases, the J end lost 5 bases, and 19 bases lay between the germline ends. The CDR3 runs to 16 residues. Germline V gene lookup returns CDR1 LNHDA and CDR2 SQIVND (reference sequence). For the CDR3, the DNA is TGTGCCAGTAGCCCTAAGTCTCTAGGGGCAACCGGGGAGCTGTTTTTT. Protein product: CASSPKSLGATGELFF.

This chain joins TRBV7-8 and TRBJ1-2; 8 positions match TRBD1. The CDR3 loop spans 16 amino acids. The germline gives CDR1 SGHVS, CDR2 FQNEAQ. V trimming: 5 bases; J trimming: 0 bases; junction bases outside the gene matches: 8. The CDR3 loop is CASSPRTGTSNYGYTF. For the CDR3, the DNA is TGTGCCAGCAGCCCCCGGACAGGGACATCTAACTATGGCTACACCTTC. Drawing the rest from reference TRBV7-8 and TRBJ1-2, the complete variable domain is GAGVSQSPRYKVAKRGQDVALRCDPISGHVSLFWYQQALGQGPEFLTYFQNEAQLDKSGLPSDRFFAERPEGSVSTLKIQRTQQEDSAVYLCASSPRTGTSNYGYTFGSGTRLTVV.

The rearrangement links TRBV7-9 to TRBJ1-3, with a tentative D call TRBD1 (5 bases). The germline V and J ends were trimmed by 8 bases and 2 bases, with 16 bases remaining between them. CDR1 and CDR2 (germline): SEHNR, FQNEAQ (reference sequence). There are 15 residues in the CDR3. CDR3: CASSKGAAAGNTIYF. The CDR3, as DNA: TGTGCCAGCTCCAAAGGGGCGGCCGCTGGAAACACCATATATTTT.

The chain couples TRBV9 to TRBJ1-1; D is undetermined. Trimming removed 3 bases at V and 10 bases at J, with 13 bases between. Germline V gene lookup returns CDR1 SGDLS and CDR2 YYNGEE. This CDR3 is built from 12 residues. The DNA for the CDR3 is TGTGCCAGCAGCGGGTTATCGGATGGAGCTTTCTTT. Translating it yields CASSGLSDGAFF.

This clone was detected only once. The V gene is TRBV6-1, the J gene TRBJ1-6; 8 positions match TRBD1. The junction had 7 bases not matched to a gene; V was cut back by 2 bases and J by 10 bases. Germline V gene lookup returns CDR1 MNHNS and CDR2 SASEGT. This CDR3 has 15 amino acids. The CDR3 loop is CASSERGQGNSPLHF. CDR3 coding DNA: TGTGCCAGCAGTGAACGAGGACAGGGAAACTCACCCCTCCACTTT.

The rearrangement uses TRBV7-2 and TRBJ1-1; 8 bases line up with TRBD1. The CDR3 is 13 amino acids. The J segment lost 11 bases and the V segment lost 5 bases, leaving 10 bases of the junction unmatched. Germline V gives CDR1 SGHTA, CDR2 FQGNSA. The CDR3 DNA reads TGTGCCAGCAGCCTAGGGACAGGCACCAGGGCTTTCTTT. It codes for CASSLGTGTRAFF.

CDR3 DNA: TGTGCCAGCAGCTTAAGAGCGGCTGAAGCTTTCTTT. This encodes CASSLRAAEAFF. The chain joins TRBV11-2 to TRBJ1-1; D gene unclear. The germline V gene encodes CDR1 SGHAT and CDR2 FQNNGV. This CDR3 has 12 residues. Trimming stripped 2 bases from V and 6 bases from J, with 7 bases between.

J is TRBJ1-1 and V is TRBV20-1; a possible D gene is TRBD1 (5 bases). Looked up from germline, CDR1 is DFQATT and CDR2 is SNEGSKA (reference sequence). V lost 3 bases, J lost 4 bases, and 21 bases lay in between. This CDR3 contains 16 residues. The CDR3 sequence is CSASLGGAKRSTEAFF. CDR3 sequence (DNA): TGCAGTGCTAGTTTAGGAGGGGCGAAAAGGAGCACTGAAGCTTTCTTT.

This clone was detected only once. This sequence joins TRBV9 and TRBJ2-7, with 9 bases matching TRBD1. The CDR3 covers 14 residues. V dropped 3 bases and J dropped 2; count of bases not matched to a gene: 3. Per the germline V gene, CDR1 is SGDLS and CDR2 is YYNGEE. In nucleotides, the CDR3 is TGTGCCAGCAGCGGCGGGACAGGGCCCTACGAGCAGTACTTC. Translated: CASSGGTGPYEQYF.